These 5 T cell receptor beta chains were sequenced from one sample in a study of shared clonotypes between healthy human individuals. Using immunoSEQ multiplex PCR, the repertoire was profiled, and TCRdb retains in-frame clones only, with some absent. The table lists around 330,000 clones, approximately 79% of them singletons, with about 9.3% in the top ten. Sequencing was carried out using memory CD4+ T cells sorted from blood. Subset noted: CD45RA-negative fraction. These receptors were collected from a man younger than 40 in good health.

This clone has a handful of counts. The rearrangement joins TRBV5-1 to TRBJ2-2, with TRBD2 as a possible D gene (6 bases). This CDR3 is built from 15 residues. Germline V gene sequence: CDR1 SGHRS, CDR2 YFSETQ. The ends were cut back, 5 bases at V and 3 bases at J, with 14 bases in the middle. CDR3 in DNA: TGCGCCAGCAGAATTGAGGGACTTTACACCGGGGAGCTGTTTTTT. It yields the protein CASRIEGLYTGELFF.

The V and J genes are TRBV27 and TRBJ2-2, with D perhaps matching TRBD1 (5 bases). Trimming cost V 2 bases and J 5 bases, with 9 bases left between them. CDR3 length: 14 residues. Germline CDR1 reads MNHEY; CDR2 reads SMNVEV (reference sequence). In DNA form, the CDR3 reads TGTGCCAGCAGTTTACGAACAGGAACCGGGGAGCTGTTTTTT. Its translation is CASSLRTGTGELFF.

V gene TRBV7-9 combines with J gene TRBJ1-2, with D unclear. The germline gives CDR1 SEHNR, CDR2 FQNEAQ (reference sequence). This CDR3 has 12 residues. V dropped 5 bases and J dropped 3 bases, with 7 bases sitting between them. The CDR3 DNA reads TGTGCCAGCAGCCTAAGGGACTATGGCTACACCTTC. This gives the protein CASSLRDYGYTF.

The DNA of the CDR3 is TGTGCCGGGGGACAGGGATCGTCTGGAAACACCATATATTTT. Protein sequence: CAGGQGSSGNTIYF. The rearrangement uses TRBV6-6 and TRBJ1-3; 9 bases map to TRBD1. J was trimmed by 1 base and V by 11 bases; bases with no gene match: 6. The CDR3 is 14 amino acids. Looked up from germline, CDR1 is MNHNY and CDR2 is SVGAGI (reference sequence).

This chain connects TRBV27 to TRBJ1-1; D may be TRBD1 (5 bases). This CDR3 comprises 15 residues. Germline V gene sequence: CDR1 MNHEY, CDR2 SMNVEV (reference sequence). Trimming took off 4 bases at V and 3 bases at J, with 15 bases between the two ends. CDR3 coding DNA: TGTGCCAGCAGTTCGCCGATGGGGCAGTACACTGAAGCTTTCTTT. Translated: CASSSPMGQYTEAFF.